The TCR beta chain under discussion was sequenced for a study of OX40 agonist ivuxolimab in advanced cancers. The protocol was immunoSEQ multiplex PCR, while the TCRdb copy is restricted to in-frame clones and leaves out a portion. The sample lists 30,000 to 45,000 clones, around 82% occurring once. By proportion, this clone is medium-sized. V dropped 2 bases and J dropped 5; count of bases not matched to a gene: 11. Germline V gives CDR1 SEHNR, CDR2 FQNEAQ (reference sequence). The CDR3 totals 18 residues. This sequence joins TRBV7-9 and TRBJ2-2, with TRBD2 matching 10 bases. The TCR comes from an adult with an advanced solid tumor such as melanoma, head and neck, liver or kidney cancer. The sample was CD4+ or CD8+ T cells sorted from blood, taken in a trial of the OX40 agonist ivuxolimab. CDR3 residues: CASSLSPLAGVATGELFF. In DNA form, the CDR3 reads TGTGCCAGCAGCTTATCCCCCCTAGCGGGGGTGGCGACCGGGGAGCTGTTTTTT.